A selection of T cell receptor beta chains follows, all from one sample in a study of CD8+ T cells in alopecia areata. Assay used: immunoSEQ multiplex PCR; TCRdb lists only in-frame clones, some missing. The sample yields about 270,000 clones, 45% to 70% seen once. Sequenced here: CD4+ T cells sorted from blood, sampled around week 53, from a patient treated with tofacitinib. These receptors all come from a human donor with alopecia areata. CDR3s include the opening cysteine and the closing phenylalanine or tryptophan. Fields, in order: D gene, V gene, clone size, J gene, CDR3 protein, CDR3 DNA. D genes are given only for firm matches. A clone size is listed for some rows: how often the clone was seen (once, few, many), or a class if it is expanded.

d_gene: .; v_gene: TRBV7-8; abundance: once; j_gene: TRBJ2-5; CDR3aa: CASSLLSGGETQYF; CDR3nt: TGTGCCAGCAGCTTATTGTCAGGAGGGGAGACCCAGTACTTC
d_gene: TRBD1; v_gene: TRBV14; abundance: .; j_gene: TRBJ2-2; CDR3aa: CASSQGDRGRTGELFF; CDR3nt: TGTGCCAGCAGCCAGGGGGACAGGGGAAGGACCGGGGAGCTGTTTTTT
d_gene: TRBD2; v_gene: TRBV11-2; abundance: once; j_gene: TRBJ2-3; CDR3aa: CASSLGVLAGARDTQYF; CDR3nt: TGTGCCAGCAGCTTAGGAGTACTAGCGGGGGCCCGAGATACGCAGTATTTT
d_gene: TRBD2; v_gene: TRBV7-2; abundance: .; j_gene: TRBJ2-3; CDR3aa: CASSLRRGTRGFF; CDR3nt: TGTGCCAGCAGCTTACGTCGCGGGACTAGAGGGTTTTTT
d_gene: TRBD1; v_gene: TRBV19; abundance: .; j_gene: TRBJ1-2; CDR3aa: CASSLRGQGLYGYTF; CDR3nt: TGTGCCAGTAGTCTTAGAGGACAGGGCTTATATGGCTACACCTTC
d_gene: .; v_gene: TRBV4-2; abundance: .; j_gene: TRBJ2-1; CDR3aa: CASSQGGAGRNEQFF; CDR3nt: TGTGCCAGCAGCCAAGGCGGCGCTGGTCGCAATGAGCAGTTCTTC
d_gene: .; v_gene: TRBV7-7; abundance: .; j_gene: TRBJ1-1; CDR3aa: CASSLSPPGEGRTEAFF; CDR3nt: TGTGCTAGCAGCTTAAGCCCCCCGGGGGAGGGTCGGACTGAAGCTTTCTTT
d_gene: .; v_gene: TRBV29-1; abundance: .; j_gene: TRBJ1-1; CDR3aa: CSVKGGGEAFF; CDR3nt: TGCAGCGTCAAAGGCGGGGGAGAAGCTTTCTTT
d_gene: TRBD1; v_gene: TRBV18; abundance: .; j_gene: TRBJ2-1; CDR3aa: CASSPPGTGSNEQFF; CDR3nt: TGTGCCAGCTCACCACCCGGGACAGGGAGCAATGAGCAGTTCTTC
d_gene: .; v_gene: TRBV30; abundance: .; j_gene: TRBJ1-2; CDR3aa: CAWSVRDIGGYTF; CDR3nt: TGTGCCTGGAGTGTACGTGACATCGGCGGCTACACCTTC
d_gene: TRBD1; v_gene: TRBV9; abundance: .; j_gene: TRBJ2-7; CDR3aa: CASSVGQGAYEQYF; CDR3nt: TGTGCCAGCAGCGTAGGACAGGGGGCATACGAGCAGTACTTC
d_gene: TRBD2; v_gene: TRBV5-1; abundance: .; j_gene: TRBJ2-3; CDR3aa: CASSDKSGGRTDTQYF; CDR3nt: TGCGCCAGCAGCGATAAGAGCGGGGGTCGGACAGATACGCAGTATTTT
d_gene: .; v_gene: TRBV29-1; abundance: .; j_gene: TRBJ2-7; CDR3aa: CSVALMGEVSEQYF; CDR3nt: TGCAGCGTTGCACTAATGGGGGAGGTCTCCGAGCAGTACTTC
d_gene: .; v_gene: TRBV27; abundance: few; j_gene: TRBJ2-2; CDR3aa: CASSWSSRNTGELFF; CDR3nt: TGTGCCAGCAGTTGGTCTAGCAGGAACACCGGGGAGCTGTTTTTT
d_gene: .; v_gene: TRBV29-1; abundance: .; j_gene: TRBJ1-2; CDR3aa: CSVRGASYGYTF; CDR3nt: TGCAGCGTTCGCGGGGCCTCCTATGGCTACACCTTC
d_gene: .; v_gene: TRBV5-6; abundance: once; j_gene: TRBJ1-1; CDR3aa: CASSLEQDTEAFF; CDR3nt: TGTGCCAGCAGCTTGGAACAGGACACTGAAGCTTTCTTT
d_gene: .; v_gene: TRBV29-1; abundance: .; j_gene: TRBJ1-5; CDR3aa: CSVGGYSNQPQHF; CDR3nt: TGCAGCGTTGGTGGGTACAGCAATCAGCCCCAGCATTTT
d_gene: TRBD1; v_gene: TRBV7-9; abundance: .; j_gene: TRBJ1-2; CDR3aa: CASSLVGTGRQNGYTF; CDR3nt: TGTGCCAGCAGCTTAGTAGGGACAGGGAGACAGAATGGCTACACCTTC
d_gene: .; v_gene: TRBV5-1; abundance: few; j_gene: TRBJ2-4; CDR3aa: CASSLLQGRTAKNIQYF; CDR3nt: TGCGCCAGCAGCCTCCTACAGGGCCGTACGGCCAAAAACATTCAGTACTTC
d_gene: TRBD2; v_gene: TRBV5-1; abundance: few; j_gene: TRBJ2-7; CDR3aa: CASSISGTTREQYF; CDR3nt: TGCGCCAGCAGCATTAGCGGGACCACCAGGGAGCAGTACTTC
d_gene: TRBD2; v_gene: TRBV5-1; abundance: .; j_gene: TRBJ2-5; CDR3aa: CASSLGRTSAEETQYF; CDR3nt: TGCGCCAGCAGCTTGGGGAGGACTAGTGCGGAAGAGACCCAGTACTTC
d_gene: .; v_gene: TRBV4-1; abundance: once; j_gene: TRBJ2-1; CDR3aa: CASSLMPRGGPMSSYNEQFF; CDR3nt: TGCGCCAGCAGCCTAATGCCCAGGGGGGGGCCCATGAGCTCCTACAATGAGCAGTTCTTC
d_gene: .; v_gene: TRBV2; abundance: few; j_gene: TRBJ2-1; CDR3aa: CASSAFYNEQFF; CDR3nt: TGTGCCAGCAGTGCGTTTTACAATGAGCAGTTCTTC
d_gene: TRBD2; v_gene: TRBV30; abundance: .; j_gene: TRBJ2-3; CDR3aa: CAWILGGDTQYF; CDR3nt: TGTGCCTGGATTCTCGGGGGGGATACGCAGTATTTT
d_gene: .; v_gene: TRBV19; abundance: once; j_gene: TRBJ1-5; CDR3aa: CASSIGVAGNQPQHF; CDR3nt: TGTGCCAGTAGTATTGGGGTTGCGGGCAATCAGCCCCAGCATTTT
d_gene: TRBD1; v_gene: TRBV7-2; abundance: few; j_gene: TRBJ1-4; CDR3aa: CASSLTGTGGNEKLFF; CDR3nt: TGTGCCAGCAGCCTTACCGGGACAGGGGGGAATGAAAAACTGTTTTTT
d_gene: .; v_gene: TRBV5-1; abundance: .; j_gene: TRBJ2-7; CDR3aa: CASKSRDSAREQYF; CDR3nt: TGCGCCAGCAAGTCCAGGGACTCGGCTCGCGAGCAGTACTTC
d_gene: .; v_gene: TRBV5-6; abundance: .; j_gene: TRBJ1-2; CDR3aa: CASSLGHGYTF; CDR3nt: TGTGCCAGCAGCTTGGGACATGGCTACACCTTC
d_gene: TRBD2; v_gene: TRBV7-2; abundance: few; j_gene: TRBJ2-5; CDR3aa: CAAGTRQETQYF; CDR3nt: TGTGCCGCCGGGACTAGACAAGAGACCCAGTACTTC
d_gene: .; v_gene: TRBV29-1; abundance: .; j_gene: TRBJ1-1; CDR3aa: CSVEVHLNTEAFF; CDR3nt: TGCAGCGTTGAAGTACATCTGAACACTGAAGCTTTCTTT
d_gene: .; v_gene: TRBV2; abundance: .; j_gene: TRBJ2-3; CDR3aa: CASSAARTDTQYF; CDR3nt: TGTGCCAGCAGCGCCGCCCGCACAGATACGCAGTATTTT
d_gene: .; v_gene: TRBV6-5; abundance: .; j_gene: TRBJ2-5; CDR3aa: CASSSRYETQYF; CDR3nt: TGTGCCAGCAGTTCACGCTACGAGACCCAGTACTTC
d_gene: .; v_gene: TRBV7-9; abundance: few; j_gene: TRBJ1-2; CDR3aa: CASSLSGNEGYTF; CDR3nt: TGTGCCAGCAGCTTATCAGGGAACGAGGGCTACACCTTC
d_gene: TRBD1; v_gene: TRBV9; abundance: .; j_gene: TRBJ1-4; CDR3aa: CASSDRTGTNEKLFF; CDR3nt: TGTGCCAGCAGCGATCGGACAGGGACTAATGAAAAACTGTTTTTT
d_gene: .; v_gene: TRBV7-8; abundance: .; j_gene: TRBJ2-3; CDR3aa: CASSAQLSSADTQYF; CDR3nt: TGTGCCAGCAGCGCGCAGCTTAGTAGCGCAGATACGCAGTATTTT
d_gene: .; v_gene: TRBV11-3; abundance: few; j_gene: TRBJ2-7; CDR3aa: CASSLDYSYEQYF; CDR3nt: TGTGCCAGCAGCTTAGATTACAGCTACGAGCAGTACTTC
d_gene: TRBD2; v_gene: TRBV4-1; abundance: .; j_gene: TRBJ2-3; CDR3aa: CASSHILAGLSTDTQYF; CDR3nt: TGCGCCAGCAGCCATATCCTAGCGGGGCTTAGCACAGATACGCAGTATTTT
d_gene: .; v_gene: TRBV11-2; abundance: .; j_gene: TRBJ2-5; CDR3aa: CASSFQAGTQYF; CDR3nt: TGTGCCAGCAGCTTCCAAGCGGGGACCCAGTACTTC
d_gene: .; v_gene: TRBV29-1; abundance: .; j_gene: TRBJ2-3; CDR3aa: CSVKTGIGTDTQYF; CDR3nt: TGCAGCGTGAAAACAGGGATTGGCACAGATACGCAGTATTTT
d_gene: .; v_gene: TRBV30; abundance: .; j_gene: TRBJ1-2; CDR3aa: CAWSELTVRGYTF; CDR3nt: TGTGCCTGGAGCGAGTTGACAGTGAGAGGCTACACCTTC
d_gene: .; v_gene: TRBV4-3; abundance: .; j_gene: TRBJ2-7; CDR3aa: CASSQVLQSFSYEQYF; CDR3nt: TGCGCCAGCAGCCAAGTTCTCCAATCCTTCTCCTACGAGCAGTACTTC
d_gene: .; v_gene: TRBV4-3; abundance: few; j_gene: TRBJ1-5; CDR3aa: CASSQSAGPQHF; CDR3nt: TGCGCCAGCAGCCAGTCGGCGGGGCCCCAGCATTTT
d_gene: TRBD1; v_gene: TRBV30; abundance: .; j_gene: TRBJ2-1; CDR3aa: CAWRGQGSQFF; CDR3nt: TGTGCCTGGAGAGGACAGGGAAGTCAGTTCTTC